Detailed here is one T cell receptor beta chain. CDR1 is SNHLY and CDR2 is FYNNEI in the germline V gene. The CDR3 contains 11 residues. The V gene lost 0 bases and the J gene lost 10 bases, with 6 bases spanning the gap. TCRdb's table, derived via immunoSEQ multiplex PCR, lists solely in-frame clones and lacks some. The sample consists of 70,000 or so clones, roughly 85% of them appearing once. The sample originates from a study of T cell responses to AZD1222 COVID-19 vaccine. The clonotype comes from an adult who received the AZD1222 COVID-19 vaccine. Sample: peripheral blood, taken 28 days after the second AZD1222 dose. The chain has TRBV2 and TRBJ1-1, with D perhaps TRBD1 (6 bases). This chain's CDR3 is CASSEAGGAFF. The CDR3 nucleotides are TGTGCCAGCAGTGAAGCAGGGGGAGCTTTCTTT.